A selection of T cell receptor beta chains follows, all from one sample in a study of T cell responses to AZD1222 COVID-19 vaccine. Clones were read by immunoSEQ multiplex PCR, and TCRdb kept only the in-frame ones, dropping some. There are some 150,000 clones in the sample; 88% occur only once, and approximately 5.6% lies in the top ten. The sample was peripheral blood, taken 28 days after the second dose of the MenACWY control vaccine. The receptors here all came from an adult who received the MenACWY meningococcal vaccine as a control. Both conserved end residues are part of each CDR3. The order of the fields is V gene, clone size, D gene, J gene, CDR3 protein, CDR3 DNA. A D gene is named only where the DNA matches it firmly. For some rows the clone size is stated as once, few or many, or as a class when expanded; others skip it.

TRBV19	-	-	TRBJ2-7	CASSMGELTAEQYF	TGTGCCAGTAGTATGGGGGAACTGACGGCCGAGCAGTACTTC
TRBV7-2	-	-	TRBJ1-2	CASSLDNNPNYGYTF	TGTGCCAGCAGCTTAGACAACAACCCAAACTATGGCTACACCTTC
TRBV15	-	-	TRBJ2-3	CATSGPQYTDTQYF	TGTGCCACCAGCGGGCCGCAGTACACAGATACGCAGTATTTT
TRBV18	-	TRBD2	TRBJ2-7	CASSPRGAGGPYEQYF	TGTGCCAGCTCACCCCGAGGGGCGGGAGGGCCGTACGAGCAGTACTTC
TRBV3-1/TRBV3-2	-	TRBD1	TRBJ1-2	CASSPNRGNYGYTF	TGTGCCAGCAGCCCCAACAGGGGAAACTATGGCTACACCTTC
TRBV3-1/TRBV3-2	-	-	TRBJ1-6	CASSQPSSPLHF	TGTGCCAGCAGCCAACCCAGCTCACCCCTCCACTTT
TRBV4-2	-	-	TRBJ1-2	CASSQDPAGVHGYTF	TGTGCCAGCAGCCAAGATCCGGCAGGGGTTCATGGCTACACCTTC
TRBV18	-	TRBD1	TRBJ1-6	CASSPDRGRLGDSPLHF	TGTGCCAGCTCACCAGACAGGGGGCGACTCGGTGATTCACCCCTCCACTTT
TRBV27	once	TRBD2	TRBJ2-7	CASREGRRLAGVHSYEQYF	TGTGCCAGCAGGGAGGGGAGGAGACTAGCGGGAGTTCACTCCTACGAGCAGTACTTC
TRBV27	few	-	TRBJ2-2	CASSLYLGTGELFF	TGTGCCAGCAGTTTATACTTGGGCACCGGGGAGCTGTTTTTT
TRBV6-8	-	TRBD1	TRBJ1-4	CASTAGGRTGLSWGEKLFF	TGTGCCAGCACCGCGGGGGGCAGGACAGGGCTAAGTTGGGGTGAAAAACTGTTTTTT
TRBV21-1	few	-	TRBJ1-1	CASSVTGCDEAFF	TGTGCCAGCAGCGTAACGGGGTGTGATGAAGCTTTCTTT
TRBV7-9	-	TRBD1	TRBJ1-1	CASSPTDRATEAFF	TGTGCCAGCAGCCCCACGGACAGGGCAACTGAAGCTTTCTTT
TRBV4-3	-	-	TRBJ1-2	CASSQDRGVSLVLGGYTF	TGCGCCAGCAGCCAAGATCGGGGGGTTTCCCTGGTTCTCGGCGGCTACACCTTC
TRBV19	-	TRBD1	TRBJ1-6	CASSDRGYNSPLHF	TGTGCCAGTAGTGACAGGGGATATAATTCACCCCTCCACTTT